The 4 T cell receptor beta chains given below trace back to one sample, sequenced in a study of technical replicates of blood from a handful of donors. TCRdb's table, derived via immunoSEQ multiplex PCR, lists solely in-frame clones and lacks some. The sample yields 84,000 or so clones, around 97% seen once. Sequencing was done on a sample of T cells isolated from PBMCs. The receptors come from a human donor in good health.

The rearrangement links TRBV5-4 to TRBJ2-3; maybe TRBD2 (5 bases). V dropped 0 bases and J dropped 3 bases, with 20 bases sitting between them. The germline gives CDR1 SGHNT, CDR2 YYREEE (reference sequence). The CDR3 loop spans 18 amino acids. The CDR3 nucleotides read TGTGCCAGCAGCTTGGGCCCGATTTCGGGGATGCGGACAGATACGCAGTATTTT. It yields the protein CASSLGPISGMRTDTQYF.

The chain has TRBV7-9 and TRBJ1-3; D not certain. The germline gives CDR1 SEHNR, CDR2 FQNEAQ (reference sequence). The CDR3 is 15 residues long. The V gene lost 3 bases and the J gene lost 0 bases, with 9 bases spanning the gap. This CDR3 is CASSFVESSGNTIYF. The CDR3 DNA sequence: TGTGCCAGCAGCTTTGTGGAGAGCTCTGGAAACACCATATATTTT.

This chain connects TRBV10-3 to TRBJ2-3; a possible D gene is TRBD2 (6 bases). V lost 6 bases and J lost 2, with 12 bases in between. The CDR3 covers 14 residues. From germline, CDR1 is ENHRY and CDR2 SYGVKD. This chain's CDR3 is CAISRGTFTDTQYF. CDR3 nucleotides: TGTGCCATCAGCAGAGGGACTTTCACAGATACGCAGTATTTT.

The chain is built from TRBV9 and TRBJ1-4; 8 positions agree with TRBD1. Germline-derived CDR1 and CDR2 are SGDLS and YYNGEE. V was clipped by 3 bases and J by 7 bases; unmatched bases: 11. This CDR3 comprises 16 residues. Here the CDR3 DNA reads TGTGCCAGCAGCGGGGTGGCAGGGGGCGCGGGTGAAAAACTGTTTTTT. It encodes CASSGVAGGAGEKLFF.